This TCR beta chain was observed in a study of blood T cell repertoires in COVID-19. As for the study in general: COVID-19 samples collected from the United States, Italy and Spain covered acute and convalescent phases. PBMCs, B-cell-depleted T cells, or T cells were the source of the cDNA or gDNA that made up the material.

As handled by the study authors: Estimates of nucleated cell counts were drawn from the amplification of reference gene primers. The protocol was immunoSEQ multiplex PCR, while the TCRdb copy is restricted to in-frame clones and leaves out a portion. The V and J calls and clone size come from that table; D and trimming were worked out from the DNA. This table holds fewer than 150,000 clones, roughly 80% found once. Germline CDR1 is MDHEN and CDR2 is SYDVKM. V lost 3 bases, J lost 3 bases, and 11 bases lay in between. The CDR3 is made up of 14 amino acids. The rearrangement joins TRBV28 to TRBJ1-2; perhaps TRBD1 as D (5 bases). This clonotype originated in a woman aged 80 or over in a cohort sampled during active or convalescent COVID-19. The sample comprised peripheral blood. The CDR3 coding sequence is TGTGCCAGCAGTTTCCACGGGGGGGACTATGGCTACACCTTC. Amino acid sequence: CASSFHGGDYGYTF.